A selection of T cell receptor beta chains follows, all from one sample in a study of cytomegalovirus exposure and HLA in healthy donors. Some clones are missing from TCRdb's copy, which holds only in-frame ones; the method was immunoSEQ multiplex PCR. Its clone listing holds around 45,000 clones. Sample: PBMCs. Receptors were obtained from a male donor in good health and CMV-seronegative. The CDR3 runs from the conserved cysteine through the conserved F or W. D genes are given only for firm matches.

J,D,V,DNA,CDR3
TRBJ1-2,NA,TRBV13,TGTGCCAGCAGCTTAGGTTTTCACAGGGATAACTATGGCTACACCTTC,CASSLGFHRDNYGYTF
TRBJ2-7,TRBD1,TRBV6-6,TGTGCCAGCAGCTTCCGGGACAGCGCCTACGAGCAGTACTTC,CASSFRDSAYEQYF
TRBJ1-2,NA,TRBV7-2,TGTGCCAGCAGCCCAGACTACTATGGCTACACCTTC,CASSPDYYGYTF
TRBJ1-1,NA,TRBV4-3,TGCGCCAGCAGCCAAGATCGGTCGGGTATCACTGAAGCTTTCTTT,CASSQDRSGITEAFF
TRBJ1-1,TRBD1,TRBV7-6,TGTGCCAGCAGCTTTCTCGACAGGGGGGACACTGAAGCTTTCTTT,CASSFLDRGDTEAFF
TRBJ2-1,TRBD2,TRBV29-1,TGCAGCGTTGAAGCGGGGGGGCCTCTGACAGAGCAGTTCTTC,CSVEAGGPLTEQFF
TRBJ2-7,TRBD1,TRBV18,TGTGCCAGCTCACCAGGGGGGACAGGGGCATACGAGCAGTACTTC,CASSPGGTGAYEQYF
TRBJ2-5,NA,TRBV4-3,TGCGCCAGCAGCCAAGATGGTTTAATTAGCGAGACCCAGTACTTC,CASSQDGLISETQYF
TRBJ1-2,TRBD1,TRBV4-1,TGCGCCAGCAGTTCAAGAAGTGGGACAGGGGAGGGCTATGGCTACACCTTC,CASSSRSGTGEGYGYTF
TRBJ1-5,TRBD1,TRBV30,TGTGCCTGGTTGGGGGTAGGACAGGGGGCCGGCCCAATAAGCAATCAGCCCCAGCATTTT,CAWLGVGQGAGPISNQPQHF
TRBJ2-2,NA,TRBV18,TGTGCCAGCTCACCCCTTCAGGGCACCGGGGAGCTGTTTTTT,CASSPLQGTGELFF
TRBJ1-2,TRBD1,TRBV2,TGTGCCAGCAGGGGGAACACAGGGGACTTCTATGGCTACACCTTC,CASRGNTGDFYGYTF
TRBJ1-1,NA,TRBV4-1,TGCGCCAGCAGCCAAGTAGGGTTTGAGGAGGGCGCTTTCTTT,CASSQVGFEEGAFF
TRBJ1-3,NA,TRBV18,TGTGCCAGCTCACCAAGTCGGGAACTCGGAAACACCATATATTTT,CASSPSRELGNTIYF
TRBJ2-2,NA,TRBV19,TGTGCCAGTAGTATAACGGGTAGCACCGGGGAGCTGTTTTTT,CASSITGSTGELFF
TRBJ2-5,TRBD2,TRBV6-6,TGTGCCAGCAGAGGTAGCGGGGGGGGGTCGGAGACCCAGTACTTC,CASRGSGGGSETQYF
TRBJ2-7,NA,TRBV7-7,TGTGCTAGCAGCTTACGGCAGGGAGGAGACGAGCAGTACTTC,CASSLRQGGDEQYF
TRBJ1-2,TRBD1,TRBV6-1,TGTGCCAGCAGTGACGGACAGGGGGATGGCTACACCTTC,CASSDGQGDGYTF
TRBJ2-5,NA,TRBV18,TGTGCCAGCTCACCACCGTCAGGGTACCAAGAGACCCAGTACTTC,CASSPPSGYQETQYF
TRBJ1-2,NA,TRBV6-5,TGTGCCAGCAGTTACTCCGACAGGCCCCTCTATGGCTACACCTTC,CASSYSDRPLYGYTF
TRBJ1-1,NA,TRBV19,TGTGCCAGTAGCCCCCCCGGGGACAAAGCTTTCTTT,CASSPPGDKAFF
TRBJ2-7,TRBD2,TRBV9,TGTGCCAGCAGCGTAGGCGGGGGAACCTACGAGCAGTACTTC,CASSVGGGTYEQYF
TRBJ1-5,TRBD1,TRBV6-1,TGTGCCAGCAGCCCAGGGGGCGGGGGTCAGCCCCAGCATTTT,CASSPGGGGQPQHF
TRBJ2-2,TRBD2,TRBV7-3,TGTGCCAGCAGCTTGACTAGCGGGGACACCGGGGAGCTGTTTTTT,CASSLTSGDTGELFF
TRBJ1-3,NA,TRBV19,TGTGCCAGTAGTATAGGTTGGAGGACAGCCCGCAGAATCTCTGGAAACACCATATATTTT,CASSIGWRTARRISGNTIYF
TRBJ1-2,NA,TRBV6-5,TGTGCCAGCAGTACGGGAGCTAACTATGGCTACACCTTC,CASSTGANYGYTF
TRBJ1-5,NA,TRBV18,TGTGCCAGCTCACAGCAGGGCCCCAATCAGCCCCAGCATTTT,CASSQQGPNQPQHF
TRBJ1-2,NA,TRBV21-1,TGTGCCAGCAGCAAAGCGCATTCGAGAACCTATGGCTACACCTTC,CASSKAHSRTYGYTF
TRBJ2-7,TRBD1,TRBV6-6,TGTGCCAGCAGACCGACAGGGGGCACCTACGAGCAGTACTTC,CASRPTGGTYEQYF
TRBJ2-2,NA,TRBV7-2,TGTGCCAGCAGCTTACTGGCCGTACGTACCGGGGAGCTGTTTTTT,CASSLLAVRTGELFF
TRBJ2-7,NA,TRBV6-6,TGTGCCAGCAGATGGGCCGAGAGGGCCTACGAGCAGTACTTC,CASRWAERAYEQYF
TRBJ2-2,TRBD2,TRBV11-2,TGTGCCCGGGGGGGCACCACCGGGGAGCTGTTTTTT,CARGGTTGELFF
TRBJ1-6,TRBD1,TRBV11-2,TGTGCCAGCAGCTTATCGGGACAGGATTCACCCCTCCACTTT,CASSLSGQDSPLHF
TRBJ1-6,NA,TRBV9,TGTGCCAGCAGCGTAGTGTCAGATTCACCCCTCCACTTT,CASSVVSDSPLHF
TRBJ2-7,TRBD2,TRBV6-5,TGTGCCAGCACCGGGGGGGCAGGGGCATCCTACGAGCAGTACTTC,CASTGGAGASYEQYF
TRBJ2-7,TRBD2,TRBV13,TGTGCCAGCAGCCAATCAGCGGGGGGAGTCTCCGAGCAGTACTTC,CASSQSAGGVSEQYF
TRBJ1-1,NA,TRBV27,TGTGCCAGCAGTTTAACACCGAACACTGAAGCTTTCTTT,CASSLTPNTEAFF
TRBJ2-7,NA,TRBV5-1,TGCGCCAGCAGCTTGGGGAGCTCCTACGAGCAGTACTTC,CASSLGSSYEQYF
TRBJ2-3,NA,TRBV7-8,TGTGCCAGCAGCTTAGCGCGCCTAGCGAGCACAGATACGCAGTATTTT,CASSLARLASTDTQYF
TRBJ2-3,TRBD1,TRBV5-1,TGCGCCAGTAGCGGCAGGGGGCGGACAGATACGCAGTATTTT,CASSGRGRTDTQYF
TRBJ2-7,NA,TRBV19,TGTGCCAGTAGTATTGGTTTTGGGGTTGCGGGGGCCGCCTACGAGCAGTACTTC,CASSIGFGVAGAAYEQYF
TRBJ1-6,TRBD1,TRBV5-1,TGCGCCAGCAGCTCCGGGACAGTGAATTCACCCCTCCACTTT,CASSSGTVNSPLHF
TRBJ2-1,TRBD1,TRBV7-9,TGTGCCAGCAGCTCGACAGGGTTGCTAGAGCAGTTCTTC,CASSSTGLLEQFF
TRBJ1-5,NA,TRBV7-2,TGTGCCAGCAGCTTAGTGGCAGGGAAGGGGCAGCCCCAGCATTTT,CASSLVAGKGQPQHF
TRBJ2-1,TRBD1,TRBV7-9,TGTGCCAGCAGCTTGACAGGGGGCCATGAGCAGTTCTTC,CASSLTGGHEQFF
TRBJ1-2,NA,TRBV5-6,TGTGCCAGCAGCTACGACAAGTATGGCTACACCTTC,CASSYDKYGYTF
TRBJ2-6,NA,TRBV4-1,TGCGCCAGCAGCCAACTAGGACTTGGGGCCAACGTCCTGACTTTC,CASSQLGLGANVLTF